These T cell receptor beta chains were read from a single sample in a study of cytomegalovirus exposure and HLA in healthy donors. TCRdb's copy holds only in-frame clones and misses some; the assay was immunoSEQ multiplex PCR. This table has about 120,000 clones, 75% to 90% appearing once. The specimen sequenced was PBMCs. Source of these receptors: a man aged 35 to 55 in good health and CMV-seronegative. Each CDR3 is given with its conserved first and last residue. A D gene is named only where the DNA matches it firmly. Rows may omit the clone size; those that give it use once, few, many or a size class.

d_call: TRBD1
j_call: TRBJ1-5
v_call: TRBV6-4
clone_size: once
cdr3_aa: CARGRGDRVFDSNQPQHF
cdr3_nt: TGTGCCAGGGGCAGGGGGGACAGGGTCTTTGATAGCAATCAGCCCCAGCATTTT

d_call: NA
j_call: TRBJ2-5
v_call: TRBV10-1
clone_size: NA
cdr3_aa: CASSTGSGETQYF
cdr3_nt: TGCGCCAGCAGTACAGGGAGTGGAGAGACCCAGTACTTC

d_call: NA
j_call: TRBJ1-6
v_call: TRBV7-2
clone_size: NA
cdr3_aa: CASSQGGSIDSPLHF
cdr3_nt: TGTGCCAGCAGCCAGGGAGGGTCCATTGATTCACCCCTCCACTTT

d_call: NA
j_call: TRBJ2-5
v_call: TRBV11-2
clone_size: NA
cdr3_aa: CASRLEGTQYF
cdr3_nt: TGTGCCAGCAGGTTGGAGGGGACCCAGTACTTC

d_call: NA
j_call: TRBJ1-2
v_call: TRBV19
clone_size: NA
cdr3_aa: CASSMSDYGYTF
cdr3_nt: TGTGCCAGTAGTATGTCCGACTATGGCTACACCTTC

d_call: NA
j_call: TRBJ2-7
v_call: TRBV5-1
clone_size: NA
cdr3_aa: CASSLSVLTGSSSYEQYF
cdr3_nt: TGCGCCAGCAGCTTGTCGGTTCTCACAGGGAGCAGCTCCTACGAGCAGTACTTC

d_call: TRBD2
j_call: TRBJ2-1
v_call: TRBV10-2
clone_size: NA
cdr3_aa: CASQSGGVYNEQFF
cdr3_nt: TGCGCCAGCCAAAGCGGGGGGGTCTACAATGAGCAGTTCTTC

d_call: NA
j_call: TRBJ1-5
v_call: TRBV6-1
clone_size: NA
cdr3_aa: CASSERANQPQHF
cdr3_nt: TGTGCCAGCAGTGAGAGGGCCAATCAGCCCCAGCATTTT

d_call: TRBD1
j_call: TRBJ2-5
v_call: TRBV5-1
clone_size: NA
cdr3_aa: CASSLGPGGQETQYF
cdr3_nt: TGCGCCAGCAGCTTGGGGCCAGGGGGCCAGGAGACCCAGTACTTC

d_call: TRBD1
j_call: TRBJ1-2
v_call: TRBV6-5
clone_size: NA
cdr3_aa: CASSPDRDLYGYTF
cdr3_nt: TGTGCCAGCAGTCCCGACAGGGACCTCTATGGCTACACCTTC

d_call: TRBD2
j_call: TRBJ2-7
v_call: TRBV6-5
clone_size: NA
cdr3_aa: CASSYSTSGNYEQYF
cdr3_nt: TGTGCCAGCAGTTACTCGACTAGCGGGAACTACGAGCAGTACTTC

d_call: NA
j_call: TRBJ2-7
v_call: TRBV9
clone_size: NA
cdr3_aa: CASSVGQDGEQYF
cdr3_nt: TGTGCCAGCAGCGTAGGGCAGGATGGCGAGCAGTACTTC

d_call: TRBD1
j_call: TRBJ1-4
v_call: TRBV9
clone_size: NA
cdr3_aa: CASSVGQANEKLFF
cdr3_nt: TGTGCCAGCAGCGTTGGACAGGCAAATGAAAAACTGTTTTTT

d_call: NA
j_call: TRBJ2-1
v_call: TRBV30
clone_size: NA
cdr3_aa: CAWSVDWGLRNEQFF
cdr3_nt: TGTGCCTGGAGTGTAGACTGGGGGCTGCGCAATGAGCAGTTCTTC

d_call: TRBD2
j_call: TRBJ2-5
v_call: TRBV7-6
clone_size: NA
cdr3_aa: CASSLIPPAGTKETQYF
cdr3_nt: TGTGCCAGCAGCTTAATCCCCCCAGCGGGGACCAAAGAGACCCAGTACTTC

d_call: NA
j_call: TRBJ1-1
v_call: TRBV4-2
clone_size: NA
cdr3_aa: CASSWTANTEAFF
cdr3_nt: TGTGCCAGCAGCTGGACAGCTAACACTGAAGCTTTCTTT

d_call: TRBD1
j_call: TRBJ1-2
v_call: TRBV7-8
clone_size: NA
cdr3_aa: CASSKAVGDSASYGYTF
cdr3_nt: TGTGCCAGCAGCAAGGCTGTAGGGGACAGTGCCTCTTATGGCTACACCTTC

d_call: NA
j_call: TRBJ1-6
v_call: TRBV11-2
clone_size: NA
cdr3_aa: CASSPRQNNSPLHF
cdr3_nt: TGTGCCAGCAGCCCCCGACAGAATAATTCACCCCTCCACTTT

d_call: NA
j_call: TRBJ2-7
v_call: TRBV7-8
clone_size: NA
cdr3_aa: CASSSAGEQYF
cdr3_nt: TGTGCCAGCAGTTCAGCGGGCGAGCAGTACTTC

d_call: TRBD1
j_call: TRBJ2-7
v_call: TRBV5-4
clone_size: NA
cdr3_aa: CASSFEGQVDEQYF
cdr3_nt: TGTGCCAGCAGCTTTGAGGGACAGGTGGACGAGCAGTACTTC

d_call: NA
j_call: TRBJ1-5
v_call: TRBV15
clone_size: NA
cdr3_aa: CATSRDNQGDQPQHF
cdr3_nt: TGTGCCACCAGCAGAGATAATCAGGGTGACCAGCCCCAGCATTTT

d_call: NA
j_call: TRBJ2-7
v_call: TRBV19
clone_size: NA
cdr3_aa: CASSRAAPSGEQYF
cdr3_nt: TGTGCCAGTAGTCGAGCGGCACCCTCGGGGGAGCAGTACTTC

d_call: TRBD1
j_call: TRBJ2-2
v_call: TRBV7-2
clone_size: NA
cdr3_aa: CASSLMGQGAAGELFF
cdr3_nt: TGTGCCAGCAGCTTAATGGGACAGGGGGCCGCCGGGGAGCTGTTTTTT

d_call: NA
j_call: TRBJ1-5
v_call: TRBV2
clone_size: NA
cdr3_aa: CASSPPGVGQPQHF
cdr3_nt: TGTGCCAGCAGTCCCCCAGGGGTGGGTCAGCCCCAGCATTTT

d_call: TRBD2
j_call: TRBJ2-1
v_call: TRBV4-3
clone_size: NA
cdr3_aa: CASSQVGTSGDNEQFF
cdr3_nt: TGCGCCAGCAGCCAGGTCGGGACTAGCGGGGACAATGAGCAGTTCTTC

d_call: NA
j_call: TRBJ2-1
v_call: TRBV4-3
clone_size: NA
cdr3_aa: CASSQDIPGRSGGDEQFF
cdr3_nt: TGCGCCAGCAGCCAAGATATCCCAGGGCGTAGCGGTGGTGATGAGCAGTTCTTC

d_call: NA
j_call: TRBJ2-7
v_call: TRBV10-3
clone_size: few
cdr3_aa: CAISESQSSYEQYF
cdr3_nt: TGTGCCATCAGTGAGTCACAGAGCTCCTACGAGCAGTACTTC

d_call: TRBD1
j_call: TRBJ1-6
v_call: TRBV6-5
clone_size: NA
cdr3_aa: CASSSRDRGFSPLHF
cdr3_nt: TGTGCCAGCAGCTCTCGGGACAGGGGCTTTTCACCCCTCCACTTT

d_call: TRBD1
j_call: TRBJ2-1
v_call: TRBV30
clone_size: NA
cdr3_aa: CAWSALRGQGIEQFF
cdr3_nt: TGTGCCTGGAGTGCCCTCCGAGGACAGGGCATTGAGCAGTTCTTC

d_call: TRBD1
j_call: TRBJ1-5
v_call: TRBV19
clone_size: NA
cdr3_aa: CASQGQGNQPQHF
cdr3_nt: TGTGCCAGCCAGGGACAGGGCAATCAGCCCCAGCATTTT

d_call: NA
j_call: TRBJ2-2
v_call: TRBV5-1
clone_size: once
cdr3_aa: CASSSGLGLNTGELFF
cdr3_nt: TGCGCCAGCAGCTCCGGACTTGGACTGAACACCGGGGAGCTGTTTTTT

d_call: NA
j_call: TRBJ1-1
v_call: TRBV6-5
clone_size: NA
cdr3_aa: CASSYQGWNTEAFF
cdr3_nt: TGTGCCAGCAGTTATCAGGGGTGGAACACTGAAGCTTTCTTT